This TCR beta chain was recorded in a study of neoadjuvant anti-PD-1 for oral cavity cancer. Time point indicated: after neoadjuvant nivolumab, at surgical resection. Germline V gene lookup returns CDR1 MDHEN and CDR2 SYDVKM. Trimming removed 6 bases at V and 5 bases at J, with 14 bases between. The CDR3 spans 14 residues. Tumor libraries mostly used roughly 5 ug genomic DNA, two replicates each. TCRdb's table, derived via immunoSEQ multiplex PCR, lists solely in-frame clones and lacks some. Of tens of thousands of clones listed, 35% to 50% are singletons. This clonotype was obtained from a person between 40 and 79 years old with oral cavity squamous cell carcinoma. The source material was tumor tissue, sampled after nivolumab (anti-PD-1) treatment. The V and J genes are TRBV28 and TRBJ1-5, with D tentatively TRBD1 (5 bases). This chain's CDR3 is CASRTTGGDQPQHF. CDR3 sequence (DNA): TGTGCCAGCAGGACTACAGGAGGAGATCAGCCCCAGCATTTT.